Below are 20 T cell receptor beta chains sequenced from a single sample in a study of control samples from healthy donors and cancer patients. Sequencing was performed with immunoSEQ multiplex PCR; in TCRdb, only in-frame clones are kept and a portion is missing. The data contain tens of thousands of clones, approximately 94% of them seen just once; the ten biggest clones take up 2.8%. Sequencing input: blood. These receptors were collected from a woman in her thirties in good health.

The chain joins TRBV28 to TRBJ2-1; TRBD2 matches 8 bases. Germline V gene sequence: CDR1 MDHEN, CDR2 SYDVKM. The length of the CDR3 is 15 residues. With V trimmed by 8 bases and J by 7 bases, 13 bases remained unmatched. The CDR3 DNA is TGTGCCAGCTACACCCCCAGCGGGGGTCAGAATGAGCAGTTCTTC. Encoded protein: CASYTPSGGQNEQFF.

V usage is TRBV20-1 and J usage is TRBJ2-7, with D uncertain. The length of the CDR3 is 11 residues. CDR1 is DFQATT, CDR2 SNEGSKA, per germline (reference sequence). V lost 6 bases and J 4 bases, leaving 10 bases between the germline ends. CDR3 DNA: TGCAGTGCCCCCAGGCGGTACGAGCAGTACTTC. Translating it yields CSAPRRYEQYF.

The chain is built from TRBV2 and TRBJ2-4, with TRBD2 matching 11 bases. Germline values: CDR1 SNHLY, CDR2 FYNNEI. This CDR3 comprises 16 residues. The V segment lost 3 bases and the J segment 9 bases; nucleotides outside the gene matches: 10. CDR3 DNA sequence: TGTGCCAGCAGTGATGAGGTAGCGGGGGGGATTGGCATTCAGTACTTC. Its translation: CASSDEVAGGIGIQYF.

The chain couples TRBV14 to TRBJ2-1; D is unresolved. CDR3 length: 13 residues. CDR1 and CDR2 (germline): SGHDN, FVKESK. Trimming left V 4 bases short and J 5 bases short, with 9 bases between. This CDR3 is CASSRVADNEQFF. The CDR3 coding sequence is TGTGCCAGCAGCCGGGTAGCCGACAATGAGCAGTTCTTC.

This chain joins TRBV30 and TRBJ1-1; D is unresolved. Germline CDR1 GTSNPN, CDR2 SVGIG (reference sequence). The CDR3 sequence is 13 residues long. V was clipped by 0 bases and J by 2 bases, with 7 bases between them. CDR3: CAWSVQENTEAFF. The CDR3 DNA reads TGTGCCTGGAGTGTACAAGAAAACACTGAAGCTTTCTTT.

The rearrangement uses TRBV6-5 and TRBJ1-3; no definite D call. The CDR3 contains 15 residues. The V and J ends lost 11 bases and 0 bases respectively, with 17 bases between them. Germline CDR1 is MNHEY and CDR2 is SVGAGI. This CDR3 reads CALLKSMSSGNTIYF. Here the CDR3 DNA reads TGTGCCTTACTTAAGTCGATGTCCTCTGGAAACACCATATATTTT.

In DNA, the CDR3 is TGTGCCAGTAGCGACGCGGGGACAGGGTCGTACTATGGCTACACCTTC. This sequence encodes CASSDAGTGSYYGYTF. The rearrangement joins TRBV19 to TRBJ1-2; 9 nucleotides agree with TRBD1. Trimming took 6 bases from V and 3 from J; bases not matched to a gene: 11. This CDR3 is 16 amino acids long. Looked up from germline, CDR1 is LNHDA and CDR2 is SQIVND (reference sequence).

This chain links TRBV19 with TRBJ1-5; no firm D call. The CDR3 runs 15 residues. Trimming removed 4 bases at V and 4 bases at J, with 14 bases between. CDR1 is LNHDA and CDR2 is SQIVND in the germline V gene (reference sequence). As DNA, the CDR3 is TGTGCCAGTAGTACCTCCGGGTTGGTTAATCAGCCCCAGCATTTT. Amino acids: CASSTSGLVNQPQHF.

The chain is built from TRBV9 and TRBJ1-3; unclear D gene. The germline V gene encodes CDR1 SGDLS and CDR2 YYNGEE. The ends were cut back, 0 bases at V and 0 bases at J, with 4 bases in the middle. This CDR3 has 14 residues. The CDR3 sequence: CASSVASSGNTIYF. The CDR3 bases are TGTGCCAGCAGCGTAGCGTCCTCTGGAAACACCATATATTTT.

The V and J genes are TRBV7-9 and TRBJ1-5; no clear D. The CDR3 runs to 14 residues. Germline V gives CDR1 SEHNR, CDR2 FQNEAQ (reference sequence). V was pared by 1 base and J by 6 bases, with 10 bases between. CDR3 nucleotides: TGTGCCAGCAGCTTAGAGGGAGAGAGTCAGCCCCAGCATTTT. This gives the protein CASSLEGESQPQHF.

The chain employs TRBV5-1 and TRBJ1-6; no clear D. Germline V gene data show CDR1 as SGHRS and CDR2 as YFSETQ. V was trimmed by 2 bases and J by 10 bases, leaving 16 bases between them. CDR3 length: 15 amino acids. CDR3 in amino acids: CASSFIYRNESPLHF. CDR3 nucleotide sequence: TGCGCCAGCAGCTTTATTTATAGAAATGAATCACCCCTCCACTTT.

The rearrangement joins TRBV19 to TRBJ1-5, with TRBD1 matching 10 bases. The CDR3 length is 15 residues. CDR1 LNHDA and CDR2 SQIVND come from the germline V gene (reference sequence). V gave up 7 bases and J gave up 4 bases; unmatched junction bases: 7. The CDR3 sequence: CASTPTGGENQPQHF. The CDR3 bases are TGTGCCAGTACCCCGACAGGGGGCGAGAATCAGCCCCAGCATTTT. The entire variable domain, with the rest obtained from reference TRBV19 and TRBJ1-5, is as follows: DGGITQSPKYLFRKEGQNVTLSCEQNLNHDAMYWYRQDPGQGLRLIYYSQIVNDFQKGDIAEGYSVSREKKESFPLTVTSAQKNPTAFYLCASTPTGGENQPQHFGDGTRLSIL.

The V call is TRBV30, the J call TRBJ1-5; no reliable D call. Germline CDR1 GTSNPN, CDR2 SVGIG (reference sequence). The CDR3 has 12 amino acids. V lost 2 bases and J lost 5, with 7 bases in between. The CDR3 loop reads CAWSREYQPQHF. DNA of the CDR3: TGTGCCTGGAGTAGGGAGTATCAGCCCCAGCATTTT.

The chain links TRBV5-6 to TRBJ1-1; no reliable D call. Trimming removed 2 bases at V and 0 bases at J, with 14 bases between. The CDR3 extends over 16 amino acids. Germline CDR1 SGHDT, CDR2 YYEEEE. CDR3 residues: CASSLSPSNMNTEAFF. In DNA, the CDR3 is TGTGCCAGCAGCTTATCCCCCTCCAACATGAACACTGAAGCTTTCTTT.

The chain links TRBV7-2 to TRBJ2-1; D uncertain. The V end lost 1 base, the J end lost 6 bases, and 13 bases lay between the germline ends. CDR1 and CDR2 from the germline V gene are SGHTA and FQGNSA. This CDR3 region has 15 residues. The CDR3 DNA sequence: TGTGCCAGCAGCTTAGTTAGCCTACAAGGCAATGAGCAGTTCTTC. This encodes CASSLVSLQGNEQFF.

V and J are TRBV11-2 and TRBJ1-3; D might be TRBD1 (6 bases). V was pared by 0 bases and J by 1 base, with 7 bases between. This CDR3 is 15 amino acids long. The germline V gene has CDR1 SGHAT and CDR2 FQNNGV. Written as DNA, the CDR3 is TGTGCCAGCAGCTTAGATCAGGGGTCTGGAAACACCATATATTTT. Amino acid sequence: CASSLDQGSGNTIYF.

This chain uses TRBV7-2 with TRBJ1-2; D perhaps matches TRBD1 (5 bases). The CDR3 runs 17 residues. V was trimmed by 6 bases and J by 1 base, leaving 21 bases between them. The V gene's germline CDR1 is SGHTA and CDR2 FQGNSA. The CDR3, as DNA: TGTGCCAGCAGACCGGGACGGACACATGGATTTAACTATGGCTACACCTTC. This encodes CASRPGRTHGFNYGYTF. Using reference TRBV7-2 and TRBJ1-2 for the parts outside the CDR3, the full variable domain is GAGVSQSPSNKVTEKGKDVELRCDPISGHTALYWYRQSLGQGLEFLIYFQGNSAPDKSGLPSDRFSAERTGGSVSTLTIQRTQQEDSAVYLCASRPGRTHGFNYGYTFGSGTRLTVV.

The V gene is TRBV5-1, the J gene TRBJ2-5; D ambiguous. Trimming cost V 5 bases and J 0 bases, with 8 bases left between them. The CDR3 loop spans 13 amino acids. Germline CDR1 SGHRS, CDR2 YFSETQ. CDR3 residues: CASSFPNQETQYF. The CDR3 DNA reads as TGCGCCAGCAGTTTCCCCAACCAAGAGACCCAGTACTTC. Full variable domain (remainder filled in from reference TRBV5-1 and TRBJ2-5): KAGVTQTPRYLIKTRGQQVTLSCSPISGHRSVSWYQQTPGQGLQFLFEYFSETQRNKGNFPGRFSGRQFSNSRSEMNVSTLELGDSALYLCASSFPNQETQYFGPGTRLLVL.

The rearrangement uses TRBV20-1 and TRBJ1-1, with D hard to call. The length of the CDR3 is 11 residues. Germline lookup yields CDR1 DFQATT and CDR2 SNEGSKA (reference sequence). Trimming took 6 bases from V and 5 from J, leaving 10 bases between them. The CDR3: CSAPITTEAFF. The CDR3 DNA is TGCAGTGCCCCCATTACGACTGAAGCTTTCTTT.

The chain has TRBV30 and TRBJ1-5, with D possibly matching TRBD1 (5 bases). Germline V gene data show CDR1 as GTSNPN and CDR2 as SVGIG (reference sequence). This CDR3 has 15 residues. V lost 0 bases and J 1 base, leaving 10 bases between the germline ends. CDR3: CAWSVGRDSNQPQHF. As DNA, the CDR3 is TGTGCCTGGAGTGTAGGCCGGGACAGCAATCAGCCCCAGCATTTT.